These 13 T cell receptor beta chains were all obtained from the same sample, sequenced in a study of blood T cell repertoires in COVID-19. Generated by immunoSEQ multiplex PCR, the TCRdb table keeps only in-frame clones and is missing some. The sample lists about 240,000 clones; about 82% were seen once. The specimen was peripheral blood. Receptors were obtained from a woman aged 60-75 years with active or convalescent COVID-19.

This sequence joins TRBV4-2 and TRBJ2-1; TRBD2 is a possible D gene (6 bases). V gave up 6 bases and J gave up 5 bases, with 14 bases separating them. Germline V gene lookup returns CDR1 LGHNA and CDR2 YNFKEQ. CDR3 length equals 14 residues. CDR3 sequence reads: CASRPASEDNEQFF. In nucleotides, the CDR3 is TGTGCCAGCAGACCGGCTAGCGAAGACAATGAGCAGTTCTTC.

The V call is TRBV24-1, the J call TRBJ2-3; D gene uncertain. V was pared by 6 bases and J by 5 bases, with 8 bases between. Germline V lookup: CDR1 KGHDR, CDR2 SFDVKD. CDR3 size: 12 residues. The CDR3 DNA is TGTGCCACCAGTCCGGCGGAAGATACGCAGTATTTT. This sequence encodes CATSPAEDTQYF.

CDR3 in amino acids: CASSGDIGGYTF. The CDR3 DNA reads as TGTGCCAGCAGTGGAGACATTGGGGGCTACACCTTC. This chain joins TRBV2 and TRBJ1-2; no clear D gene. V lost 4 bases, J lost 8 bases, and 11 bases lay in between. This CDR3 spans 12 amino acids. CDR1 SNHLY and CDR2 FYNNEI come from the germline V gene.

On this clone: The junction differs from germline at one of its ends, possibly a read error. The chain has TRBV7-7 and TRBJ1-1; D is unclear. From germline, CDR1 is SSHAT and CDR2 FNYEAQ (reference sequence). The CDR3 is made up of 18 amino acids. The CDR3 DNA reads as TGTGCTAGCAGCTCCCGTCACAGATACCGATTGATGAACACTGAAGCTTTCTTT. Encoded protein: CASSSRHRYRLMNTEAFF.

The CDR3 nucleotides are TGTGCCAGCAGCTTGGGACAGGGGGCGATGAACACTGAAGCTTTCTTT. It translates to CASSLGQGAMNTEAFF. The rearrangement uses TRBV5-4 and TRBJ1-1; TRBD1 matches at 10 bases. Germline V CDR1 and CDR2: SGHNT, YYREEE (reference sequence). Germline trimming cut 0 bases from V and 0 bases from J; bases unmatched to any gene: 2. This CDR3 has 16 residues.

This clone came up once. The gene calls are TRBV7-9 and TRBJ1-4; 10 bases align to TRBD1. V lost 4 bases to trimming and J lost 3 bases; unmatched junction nucleotides: 5. The CDR3 covers 16 residues. Germline V lookup: CDR1 SEHNR, CDR2 FQNEAQ (reference sequence). CDR3 in DNA: TGTGCCAGCAGCTACCGACAGGGGGCCTCTAATGAAAAACTGTTTTTT. It encodes CASSYRQGASNEKLFF.

The V call is TRBV4-2, the J call TRBJ1-1; possibly TRBD1 for D (6 bases). V shed 0 bases and J shed 5 bases, with 16 bases lying between them. The CDR3 runs to 16 residues. The germline CDR1 and CDR2 sequences are LGHNA and YNFKEQ. CDR3 nucleotides: TGTGCCAGCAGCCAAGATTCGACAGGTCTGTGGACTGAAGCTTTCTTT. It yields the protein CASSQDSTGLWTEAFF.

The V call is TRBV10-3, the J call TRBJ2-3; no firm D call. Germline V gene sequence: CDR1 ENHRY, CDR2 SYGVKD. The CDR3 is made up of 11 amino acids. Trimming removed 4 bases from V and 8 bases from J, with 7 bases in between. The CDR3: CAISVSGTQYF. The CDR3 coding sequence is TGTGCCATCAGTGTATCCGGTACGCAGTATTTT.

The chain carries TRBV30 and TRBJ2-1; tentatively, D is TRBD2 (6 bases). CDR1 is GTSNPN and CDR2 is SVGIG in the germline V gene (reference sequence). This CDR3 spans 13 amino acids. Trimming removed 4 bases from V and 9 bases from J, with 16 bases in between. The CDR3 DNA reads TGTGCCTGGAAGCCCCTAGCGAATGCTGAGCAGTTCTTC. This codes for CAWKPLANAEQFF.

J is TRBJ1-2 and V is TRBV5-1, with TRBD1 as a possible D gene (5 bases). The CDR3 extends over 14 amino acids. V shed 0 bases and J shed 8 bases, with 14 bases lying between them. In germline, CDR1 is SGHRS, CDR2 YFSETQ. The CDR3 sequence: CASSLEVGLWGYTF. The CDR3 DNA reads TGCGCCAGCAGCTTGGAGGTGGGGCTATGGGGCTACACCTTC.

A single count supports this clone. This chain uses TRBV9 with TRBJ2-2; 10 bases are shared with TRBD2. This CDR3 has 18 residues. The V and J ends lost 4 bases and 4 bases, in that order; junction bases with no gene match: 13. CDR1 is SGDLS, CDR2 YYNGEE, per germline. CDR3 bases: TGTGCCAGCAGCCCGGGACAGCGGGGGGGCCCAGGCACCGGGGAGCTGTTTTTT. Translation: CASSPGQRGGPGTGELFF.

In its sample, this clone was seen a few times. The chain carries TRBV10-1 and TRBJ1-6, with D perhaps matching TRBD1 (6 bases). The CDR3 runs 15 residues. Deletions cut 0 bases from V and 7 bases from J, with 10 bases between. Germline loops: CDR1 WNHNN, CDR2 SYGVQD (reference sequence). This CDR3 reads CASSESRTENSPLHF. The CDR3 DNA reads TGCGCCAGCAGTGAGTCCCGGACAGAGAATTCACCCCTCCACTTT.

V and J are TRBV12-3 or TRBV12-4 and TRBJ2-7; TRBD1 might be the D (6 bases). This CDR3 is 13 amino acids long. V dropped 5 bases and J dropped 1 base, with 9 bases sitting between them. For the CDR3, the DNA is TGTGCCAGCAGTCTGACAGGTTCCTACGAGCAGTACGTC. Protein: CASSLTGSYEQYV.